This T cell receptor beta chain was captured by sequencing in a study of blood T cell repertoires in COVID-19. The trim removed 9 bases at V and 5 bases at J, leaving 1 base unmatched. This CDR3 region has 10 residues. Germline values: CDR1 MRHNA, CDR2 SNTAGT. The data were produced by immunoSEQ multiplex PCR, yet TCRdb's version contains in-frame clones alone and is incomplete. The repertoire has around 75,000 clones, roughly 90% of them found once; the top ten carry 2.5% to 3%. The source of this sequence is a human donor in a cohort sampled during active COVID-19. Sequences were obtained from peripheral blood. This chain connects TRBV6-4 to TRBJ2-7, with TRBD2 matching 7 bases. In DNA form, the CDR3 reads TGTGCCAGAGGGACTAACGAGCAGTACTTC. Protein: CARGTNEQYF.